The 20 T cell receptor beta chains below come from one sample, sequenced in a study of blood T cell repertoires in COVID-19 (dated by TCRdb to the early 2020s). To prepare the library, the immunoSEQ multiplex PCR assay was applied. The source is immuneACCESS, and TCRdb retained only in-frame sequences with V and J called. Part of the clones is not carried over; for the studies checked, unresolved V genes explain less than half of this, and the remainder is unexplained. The sample profile shows roughly 170,000 clones; 70% to 80% of them were found once. The ten largest clones add up to 15% to 20% of the sample. The sample consisted of PBMCs or T cells enriched from blood (not recorded which). Every receptor here comes from a woman aged 45-65 years who had recovered from COVID-19.

This clone is a singleton in its sample. This sequence joins TRBV28 and TRBJ2-4; TRBD1 aligns across 8 bases. The junction had 2 bases not matched to a gene; V was cut back by 3 bases and J by 7 bases. This CDR3 comprises 13 residues. CDR1 and CDR2 (germline): MDHEN, SYDVKM. CDR3 DNA: TGTGCCAGCAGTTTCGCAGGGGGCAACATTCAGTACTTC. It is translated as CASSFAGGNIQYF.

The chain combines TRBV29-1 with TRBJ1-2, with 8 bases identical to TRBD1. Germline CDR1 reads SQVTM; CDR2 reads ANQGSEA. With 7 bases clipped from V and 4 bases from J, the junction kept 5 bases outside the gene matches. The CDR3 covers 12 residues. The CDR3 spells CSDSGGSYGYTF. CDR3 sequence (DNA): TGCAGCGACTCAGGGGGCTCCTATGGCTACACCTTC.

In this sample, this clone turned up a few times. The chain recombines TRBV10-2 with TRBJ1-4, with 9 bases lining up with TRBD1. The CDR3 runs 15 residues. V shed 7 bases and J 2 bases; nucleotides not matched to a gene: 5. Germline V lookup: CDR1 WSHSY, CDR2 SAAADI. The chain's CDR3 is CASTAQGATNEKLFF. CDR3 bases: TGCGCCAGCACCGCACAGGGGGCGACTAATGAAAAACTGTTTTTT.

The chain links TRBV2 to TRBJ1-1, with 8 bases matching TRBD1. V shed 6 bases, J shed 2 bases, and the junction held 5 bases outside the gene matches. Germline lookup yields CDR1 SNHLY and CDR2 FYNNEI. The CDR3 is 14 residues long. The CDR3 nucleotides are TGTGCCAGCAGAGCACAGGGGGGCAACACTGAAGCTTTCTTT. Amino acid sequence: CASRAQGGNTEAFF.

The genes are TRBV28 and TRBJ2-1, with 8 bases that match TRBD2. CDR3 size: 14 residues. The V and J ends lost 6 bases and 8 bases, in that order; junction bases with no gene match: 9. Germline lookup yields CDR1 MDHEN and CDR2 SYDVKM. The CDR3 coding sequence is TGTGCCAGCAGCTCCCTCGGACTAGCCCATGAGCAGTTCTTC. It codes for CASSSLGLAHEQFF.

The J gene is TRBJ1-1, the V gene TRBV11-2; TRBD1 might be the D (6 bases). Trimming left V 0 bases short and J 5 bases short, with 7 bases between. CDR1 is SGHAT and CDR2 is FQNNGV in the germline V gene. This CDR3 is 13 amino acids long. This CDR3 is CASSLDQGTEAFF. CDR3 in DNA: TGTGCCAGCAGCTTAGATCAGGGGACTGAAGCTTTCTTT.

This sequence joins TRBV30 and TRBJ2-1, with 7 positions matching TRBD2. Germline V gene sequence: CDR1 GTSNPN, CDR2 SVGIG (reference sequence). This CDR3 contains 15 residues. After removal of 0 bases from V and 2 bases from J, the junction contained 4 bases not matched to a gene. CDR3 region: CAWSVAGSAYNEQFF. The CDR3 DNA reads TGTGCCTGGAGTGTAGCGGGGAGTGCCTACAATGAGCAGTTCTTC.

V gene TRBV28 combines with J gene TRBJ2-1; 13 bases are shared with TRBD2. The germline V gene has CDR1 MDHEN and CDR2 SYDVKM. CDR3 length: 16 amino acids. V shed 4 bases, J shed 4 bases, and the junction held 4 bases outside the gene matches. CDR3 bases: TGTGCCAGCAGTTACGGGACTAGCGGGATTTACAATGAGCAGTTCTTC. Residues: CASSYGTSGIYNEQFF. Filled out from reference TRBV28 and TRBJ2-1, the complete variable domain reads DVKVTQSSRYLVKRTGEKVFLECVQDMDHENMFWYRQDPGLGLRLIYFSYDVKMKEKGDIPEGYSVSREKKERFSLILESASTNQTSMYLCASSYGTSGIYNEQFFGPGTRLTVL.

The chain couples TRBV28 to TRBJ1-1; TRBD1 aligns across 7 bases. The trim removed 10 bases at V and 5 bases at J, leaving 10 bases unmatched. Per the germline V gene, CDR1 is MDHEN and CDR2 is SYDVKM. This CDR3 has 13 residues. As DNA, the CDR3 is TGTGCCACCACATTGCAGGGGGGAACTGAAGCTTTCTTT. It is translated as CATTLQGGTEAFF. The entire variable domain, with the rest obtained from reference TRBV28 and TRBJ1-1, is as follows: DVKVTQSSRYLVKRTGEKVFLECVQDMDHENMFWYRQDPGLGLRLIYFSYDVKMKEKGDIPEGYSVSREKKERFSLILESASTNQTSMYLCATTLQGGTEAFFGQGTRLTVV.

This clone was observed a single time. The genes are TRBV12-5 and TRBJ1-6; 10 bases line up with TRBD1. Germline V gene sequence: CDR1 LGHNT, CDR2 FRNRAP. The V and J ends lost 7 bases and 8 bases, in that order; junction bases with no gene match: 8. CDR3 length: 15 residues. CDR3 region: CASALQTGGYSPLHF. DNA of the CDR3: TGTGCTAGTGCCCTCCAGACAGGGGGCTATTCACCCCTCCACTTT. Full variable domain (outside the CDR3, taken from reference TRBV12-5 and TRBJ1-6): DARVTQTPRHKVTEMGQEVTMRCQPILGHNTVFWYRQTMMQGLELLAYFRNRAPLDDSGMPKDRFSAEMPDATLATLKIQPSEPRDSAVYFCASALQTGGYSPLHFGNGTRLTVT.

This chain connects TRBV11-1 to TRBJ2-7; D is perhaps TRBD2 (6 bases). CDR3 length: 14 residues. The germline V and J ends were trimmed by 3 bases and 0 bases, with 9 bases remaining between them. Germline loops: CDR1 SGHAT, CDR2 FQDESV (reference sequence). CDR3 residues: CASSFRRGSYEQYF. For the CDR3, the DNA is TGTGCCAGCAGCTTTAGGCGGGGCTCCTACGAGCAGTACTTC.

The genes are TRBV7-2 and TRBJ2-5; 7 nucleotides match TRBD2. Losses at the gene ends were 3 bases for V and 5 bases for J; bases not matched to a gene: 9. Germline V gene data show CDR1 as SGHTA and CDR2 as FQGNSA. The CDR3 sequence is 15 residues long. The CDR3 coding sequence is TGTGCCAGCAGCTTTGGCGGGAGTGGGTATGAGACCCAGTACTTC. The encoded protein is CASSFGGSGYETQYF.

This CDR3 is CASSEDPGGYYGYTF. Written as DNA, the CDR3 is TGTGCCAGCAGTGAGGACCCCGGAGGTTACTATGGCTACACCTTC. The chain has TRBV7-2 and TRBJ1-2; D ambiguous. Germline CDR1 reads SGHTA; CDR2 reads FQGNSA. CDR3 size: 15 residues. The V end was cut by 6 bases, the J end by 3 bases, with 17 bases between.

The CDR3, as DNA: TGTGCCAGCAGTAAACAGGGCTATGGCTACACCTTC. Translating it yields CASSKQGYGYTF. The chain carries TRBV6-5 and TRBJ1-2, with D possibly matching TRBD1 (6 bases). This CDR3 comprises 12 residues. Germline V gene sequence: CDR1 MNHEY, CDR2 SVGAGI. Trimming shortened V by 5 bases and J by 4 bases, and 8 bases separated the two germline ends.

The chain combines TRBV6-2 or TRBV6-3 with TRBJ2-1; a possible D gene is TRBD2 (6 bases). Looked up from germline, CDR1 is MNHEY and CDR2 is SVGEGT. The CDR3 loop spans 18 amino acids. The V and J ends lost 2 bases and 9 bases respectively, with 26 bases between them. CDR3 protein: CASSYRLGYPGGVLEQFF. For the CDR3, the DNA is TGTGCCAGCAGTTACCGACTTGGATATCCTGGCGGGGTACTTGAGCAGTTCTTC.

The chain is built from TRBV19 and TRBJ2-1; D is possibly TRBD2 (6 bases). Germline CDR1 reads LNHDA; CDR2 reads SQIVND (reference sequence). V lost 6 bases, J lost 8 bases, and 20 bases lay in between. The length of the CDR3 is 15 residues. CDR3: CASRAGPAAPYEQFF. Here the CDR3 DNA reads TGTGCCAGTAGGGCGGGACCGGCCGCTCCCTATGAGCAGTTCTTC.

This clone was counted once. The chain employs TRBV7-6 and TRBJ1-2; tentative D call: TRBD1 (6 bases). Germline V gene lookup returns CDR1 SGHVS and CDR2 FNYEAQ. V shed 2 bases and J shed 3 bases, with 22 bases lying between them. The CDR3 runs to 18 residues. The CDR3: CASSLRPPTGQIHYGYTF. The CDR3 coding sequence is TGTGCCAGCAGCTTACGGCCCCCGACAGGCCAAATCCACTATGGCTACACCTTC.

This clone was detected only a few times. The rearrangement links TRBV2 to TRBJ2-7, with 11 bases matching TRBD1. Trimming at V came to 7 bases and at J to 6 bases, leaving 5 bases not matched to a gene. This CDR3 is 13 amino acids long. CDR1 is SNHLY, CDR2 FYNNEI, per germline. CDR3 DNA sequence: TGTGCCAGCACCAGGACAGGGGGCCGCGAGCAGTACTTC. This gives the protein CASTRTGGREQYF.

V usage is TRBV28 and J usage is TRBJ1-1; possibly TRBD1 for D (6 bases). Trimming stripped 7 bases from V and 6 bases from J, with 18 bases between. Per germline, CDR1 MDHEN and CDR2 SYDVKM. CDR3 length: 14 amino acids. The DNA of the CDR3 is TGTGCCAGCATAAGATCAGGGGTCTTGGCTGAAGCTTTCTTT. Protein sequence: CASIRSGVLAEAFF.

This clone was counted many times. The chain uses TRBV29-1 and TRBJ2-1; 9 nucleotides align to TRBD2. Looked up from germline, CDR1 is SQVTM and CDR2 is ANQGSEA. V lost 6 bases, J lost 5 bases, and 8 bases stayed unmatched. This CDR3 is built from 14 residues. Written as DNA, the CDR3 is TGCAGCGTCAAGGGCGGGAGGGCGAACAATGAGCAGTTCTTC. As protein: CSVKGGRANNEQFF.